This is a list of T cell receptor beta chains from one sample in a study of T cells in Graves' hyperthyroidism and ophthalmopathy. TCRdb reanalysed the multiplex PCR reads using MiXCR and keeps one entry per CDR3 protein. The sample lists more than 550,000 distinct CDR3 sequences, over 15% occurring once. Specimen: blood. The source of these receptors is a woman aged 50 to 60 with Graves' hyperthyroidism that later progressed to Graves' ophthalmopathy. The CDR3 runs from the conserved cysteine through the conserved F or W. The D gene is left open where the match is weak. Clone size is stated in some rows and not others, as once, few, many or a class when expanded.

V gene	D gene	clone size	J gene	CDR3 protein	CDR3 DNA
TRBV3-1	TRBD1	many	TRBJ2-2	CASSRGTGAGELFF	TGTGCCAGCAGCCGAGGGACAGGGGCCGGGGAGCTGTTTTTT
TRBV20-1	.	few	TRBJ2-7	CSARDHLSQEQYF	TGCAGTGCTAGAGACCATTTAAGTCAGGAGCAGTACTTC
TRBV12-5	.	many	TRBJ2-5	CASGQIGFGEQETQYF	TGTGCTAGTGGCCAAATCGGCTTCGGAGAACAAGAGACCCAGTACTTC
TRBV7-2	TRBD1	.	TRBJ2-6	CASSQGVLRTGANVLTF	TGTGCCAGCAGCCAGGGGGTTCTGCGGACTGGGGCCAACGTCCTGACTTTC
TRBV11-2	.	.	TRBJ2-5	CASSHPGRQETQYF	TGTGCCAGCAGCCACCCCGGGCGTCAAGAGACCCAGTACTTC
TRBV9	TRBD2	few	TRBJ2-1	CASSVDGGGGNEQFF	TGTGCCAGCAGCGTAGACGGGGGGGGGGGGAATGAGCAGTTCTTC
TRBV11-2	TRBD2	.	TRBJ2-7	CASSWVLAGESYYEQYF	TGTGCCAGCAGCTGGGTACTAGCGGGGGAATCCTACTACGAGCAGTACTTC
TRBV14	.	.	TRBJ1-1	CASSPLMGVLLDTEAFF	TGTGCCAGCAGCCCGTTGATGGGGGTGCTGTTGGACACTGAAGCTTTCTTT
TRBV12-3/TRBV12-4	.	many	TRBJ1-6	CASTGGAGVHSPLHF	TGTGCCAGCACTGGGGGTGCAGGGGTACATTCACCCCTCCACTTT
TRBV30	.	many	TRBJ1-2	CASPREAWNGYTF	TGTGCCTCGCCCCGCGAGGCATGGAATGGCTACACCTTC
TRBV3-1	.	many	TRBJ2-1	CASSSPGIPYNEQFF	TGTGCCAGCAGCTCCCCGGGGATTCCCTACAATGAGCAGTTCTTC
TRBV20-1	.	many	TRBJ1-5	CSANRDNQPQHF	TGCAGTGCTAACAGGGATAATCAGCCCCAGCATTTT
TRBV6-1	TRBD1	few	TRBJ2-1	CASSPIRDRGLDEQFF	TGTGCCAGCAGCCCCATCCGGGACAGGGGACTTGATGAGCAGTTCTTC
TRBV4-1	.	.	TRBJ2-1	CASSPHTAGITAGRNEQFF	TGCGCCAGCAGCCCCCATACCGCGGGTATAACTGCGGGGCGGAATGAGCAGTTCTTC
TRBV6-1	TRBD1	few	TRBJ1-5	CASSPRRDRVVNQPQHF	TGTGCCAGCAGTCCGCGTCGGGACAGGGTGGTCAATCAGCCCCAGCATTTT
TRBV5-6	.	many	TRBJ2-3	CASSFQGRTDTQYF	TGTGCCAGCAGCTTCCAGGGGCGCACAGATACGCAGTATTTT
TRBV6-5	TRBD1	many	TRBJ1-2	CASSYDRGDYGYTF	TGTGCCAGCAGTTACGACAGGGGGGACTATGGCTACACCTTC
TRBV5-1	TRBD1	.	TRBJ2-1	CASSLVGTGTVHNEQFF	TGCGCCAGCAGCTTGGTGGGGACCGGGACAGTCCACAATGAGCAGTTCTTC
TRBV4-2	.	.	TRBJ1-6	CASSQGRFGYSPLHF	TGTGCCAGCAGCCAAGGGAGGTTTGGGTATTCACCCCTCCACTTT
TRBV20-1	.	.	TRBJ1-1	CSARDRQASTEAFF	TGCAGTGCTAGAGATCGGCAGGCGAGTACTGAAGCTTTCTTT
TRBV5-1	.	many	TRBJ2-3	CASSLAFLTDTTQYF	TGCGCCAGCAGCTTGGCGTTTCTCACAGATACCACGCAGTATTTT
TRBV5-1	TRBD1	.	TRBJ1-5	CASSSGTGDGQPQHF	TGCGCCAGCAGCTCCGGGACAGGGGATGGTCAGCCCCAGCATTTT
TRBV15	.	.	TRBJ1-5	CATSSHGQGGQPQHF	TGTGCCACCAGCAGCCACGGGCAGGGAGGACAGCCCCAGCATTTT
TRBV10-3	.	few	TRBJ1-2	CAISQIGGDYGYTF	TGTGCCATCAGTCAAATAGGTGGGGACTATGGCTACACCTTC
TRBV6-6	.	.	TRBJ2-3	CASSYRGAGGTDTQYF	TGTGCCAGCAGTTACAGGGGGGCGGGGGGCACAGATACGCAGTATTTT
TRBV7-9	TRBD2	.	TRBJ2-5	CASSNTLAGGFETQYF	TGTGCCAGCAGCAACACTTTAGCGGGGGGGTTTGAGACCCAGTACTTC
TRBV25-1	TRBD1	few	TRBJ1-6	CASSESDRRNSPLHF	TGTGCCAGCAGTGAATCGGACAGGCGCAATTCACCCCTCCACTTT
TRBV4-1	.	.	TRBJ2-7	CASSQGPGQTDYEQYF	TGCGCCAGCAGCCAAGGACCAGGACAAACCGACTACGAGCAGTACTTC
TRBV12-3/TRBV12-4	.	many	TRBJ2-3	CASSLRQTSTDTQYF	TGTGCCAGCAGTTTAAGGCAGACTAGCACAGATACGCAGTATTTT
TRBV20-1	.	many	TRBJ2-2	CSAERFGTHTGELFF	TGCAGTGCCGAGAGGTTTGGGACTCACACCGGGGAGCTGTTTTTT
TRBV15	.	few	TRBJ1-6	CATSRDHGNSPLHF	TGTGCCACCAGCAGAGATCATGGGAATTCACCCCTCCACTTT
TRBV3-1	.	many	TRBJ1-1	CASSQTDDTEAFF	TGTGCCAGCAGCCAAACCGACGACACTGAAGCTTTCTTT
TRBV7-3	TRBD2	many	TRBJ2-7	CASSSGGQHEQYF	TGTGCCAGCAGCTCGGGGGGTCAACACGAGCAGTACTTC
TRBV4-1	.	.	TRBJ1-1	CASSQDPPGGTEAFF	TGCGCCAGCAGCCAAGACCCTCCCGGAGGCACTGAAGCTTTCTTT
TRBV10-1	TRBD1	.	TRBJ2-1	CASSEDRVDNEQFF	TGCGCCAGCAGCGAGGACAGGGTGGACAATGAGCAGTTCTTC
TRBV6-1	TRBD1	many	TRBJ2-7	CASSLWPGQGSGEQYF	TGTGCCAGCAGTCTTTGGCCGGGACAGGGCTCGGGGGAGCAGTACTTC
TRBV2	TRBD1	.	TRBJ2-2	CARTDRGPVGELFF	TGTGCCAGGACGGACAGGGGGCCGGTCGGGGAGCTGTTTTTT
TRBV7-6	TRBD1	many	TRBJ2-7	CASSQSYRGTYEQYF	TGTGCCAGCAGCCAGTCATACAGGGGGACCTACGAGCAGTACTTC
TRBV19	.	few	TRBJ1-2	CASSPPGRVHGYTF	TGTGCCAGTAGCCCTCCAGGCAGGGTTCATGGCTACACCTTC
TRBV12-3/TRBV12-4	TRBD1	.	TRBJ1-5	CASSSTGGIQPQHF	TGTGCCAGCAGTTCGACAGGGGGAATTCAGCCCCAGCATTTT
TRBV3-1	TRBD1	many	TRBJ1-2	CASSLFDRVVGYTF	TGTGCCAGCAGCCTCTTCGACAGGGTCGTTGGCTACACCTTC